This TCR beta chain was identified during a study of blood T cell repertoires in COVID-19. Study overall: The cDNA or gDNA used as material had been derived from T cells, B-cell-depleted T cells, or PBMCs.

Per the original data handling: Amplified reference gene primers provided the basis for estimating nucleated cell counts. Measured with immunoSEQ multiplex PCR; TCRdb has only the in-frame clones, and not every one. The V and J calls and clone size are taken from that table; D and trimming were inferred from the DNA. Of 130,000 or so clones in the sample, roughly four fifths were seen once. The sequencing input was peripheral blood. The sequence derives from a human donor in a cohort sampled during active COVID-19.

CDR3 bases: TGTGCCCGCCGCGCTGGGAGGGGGGGGAAGGGCTACACCTTC. It codes for CARRAGRGGKGYTF. The J gene is TRBJ1-2, the V gene TRBV9, with a possible D match to TRBD1 (6 bases). The V and J ends lost 10 bases and 8 bases respectively, with 24 bases between them. CDR1 is SGDLS, CDR2 YYNGEE, per germline. There are 14 residues in the CDR3.